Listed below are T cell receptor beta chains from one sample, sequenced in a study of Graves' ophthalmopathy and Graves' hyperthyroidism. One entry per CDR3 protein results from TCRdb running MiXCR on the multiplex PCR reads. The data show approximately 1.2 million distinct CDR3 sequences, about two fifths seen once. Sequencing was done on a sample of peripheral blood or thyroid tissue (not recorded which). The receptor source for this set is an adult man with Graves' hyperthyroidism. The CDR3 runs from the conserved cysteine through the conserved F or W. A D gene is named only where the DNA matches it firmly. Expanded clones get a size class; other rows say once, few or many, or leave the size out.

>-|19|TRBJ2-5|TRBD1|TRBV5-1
CASSPTTLKGQGSKKTQYF
TGCGCCAGCAGCCCTACCACACTCAAGGGACAGGGGTCGAAAAAGACCCAGTACTTC
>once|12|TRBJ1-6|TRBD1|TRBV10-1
CASGTDNSPLHF
TGCGCCAGCGGGACAGATAATTCACCCCTCCACTTT
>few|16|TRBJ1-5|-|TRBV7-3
CASSQEGVGHNQPQHF
TGTGCCAGCAGCCAGGAAGGGGTGGGACACAATCAGCCCCAGCATTTT
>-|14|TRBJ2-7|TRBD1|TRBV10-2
CACSARTGPYEQYF
TGCGCCTGCAGTGCTCGGACAGGGCCCTACGAGCAGTACTTC
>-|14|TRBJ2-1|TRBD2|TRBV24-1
CATSGTSGSNEQFF
TGTGCCACCAGCGGGACTAGCGGGAGCAATGAGCAGTTCTTC
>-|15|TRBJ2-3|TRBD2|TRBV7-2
CASSFWGRVTATQYF
TGTGCCAGCAGCTTCTGGGGGAGGGTGACAGCTACGCAGTATTTT
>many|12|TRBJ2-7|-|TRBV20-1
CSATDSAYEQYF
TGCAGTGCTACGGATAGCGCCTACGAGCAGTACTTC
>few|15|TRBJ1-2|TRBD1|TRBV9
CASSVDQQGARGYTF
TGTGCCAGCAGCGTAGATCAACAGGGGGCTAGGGGCTACACCTTC
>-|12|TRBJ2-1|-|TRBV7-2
CASSLGVGEQFF
TGTGCCAGCAGCTTGGGGGTCGGCGAGCAGTTCTTC
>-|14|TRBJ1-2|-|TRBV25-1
CAWSEDDFGYGYTF
TGTGCCTGGAGCGAAGACGATTTCGGCTATGGCTACACCTTC
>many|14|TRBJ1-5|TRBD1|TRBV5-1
CASSLARGRQPQHF
TGCGCCAGCAGCTTGGCCAGGGGGCGTCAGCCCCAGCATTTT
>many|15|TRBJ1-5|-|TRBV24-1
CATSDSGGLSQPQHF
TGTGCCACCAGTGATTCGGGGGGTTTGAGTCAGCCCCAGCATTTT
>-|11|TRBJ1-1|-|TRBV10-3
CAISVGAGAFF
TGTGCCATCAGTGTCGGGGCAGGAGCTTTCTTT
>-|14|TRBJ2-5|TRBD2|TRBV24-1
CATSDWTSGETQYF
TGTGCCACCAGTGATTGGACTAGCGGAGAGACCCAGTACTTC
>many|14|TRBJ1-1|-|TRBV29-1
CSVEGGRGYTEAFF
TGCAGCGTTGAAGGTGGCAGGGGATACACTGAAGCTTTCTTT
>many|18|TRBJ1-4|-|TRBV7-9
CASSFRQKGPSPREKLFF
TGTGCCAGCAGCTTCCGGCAAAAGGGTCCTTCCCCGCGGGAAAAACTGTTTTTT
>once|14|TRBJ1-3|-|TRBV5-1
CASSLPTGSDTIYF
TGCGCCAGCAGCTTACCTACAGGGTCAGACACCATATATTTT
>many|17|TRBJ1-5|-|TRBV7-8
CASSPLGQGSANQPQHF
TGTGCCAGCAGCCCTTTGGGGCAGGGGAGCGCCAATCAGCCCCAGCATTTT
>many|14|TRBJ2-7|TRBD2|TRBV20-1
CSARLAGVAREQYF
TGCAGTGCTAGACTAGCGGGAGTCGCGCGCGAGCAGTACTTC
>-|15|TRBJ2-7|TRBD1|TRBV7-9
CASTDTGTGSYEQYF
TGTGCCAGCACCGACACCGGGACAGGGTCCTACGAGCAGTACTTC
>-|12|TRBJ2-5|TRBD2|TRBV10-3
CAISEGSGAQYF
TGTGCCATCAGTGAAGGGAGCGGGGCCCAGTACTTC
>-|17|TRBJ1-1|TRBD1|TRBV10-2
CASSELGTGGRNTEAFF
TGTGCCAGCAGTGAGCTCGGGACAGGGGGCCGGAACACTGAAGCTTTCTTT
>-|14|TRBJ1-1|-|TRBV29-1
CSVEPHGMNTEAFF
TGCAGCGTTGAACCTCACGGGATGAACACTGAAGCTTTCTTT
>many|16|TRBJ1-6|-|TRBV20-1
CSARDIRRDYNSPLHF
TGCAGTGCTAGAGATATACGTCGGGACTATAATTCACCCCTCCACTTT
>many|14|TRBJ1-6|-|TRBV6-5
CASSSDGRRPPLHF
TGTGCCAGCAGTTCGGACGGGCGGAGGCCACCCCTCCACTTT
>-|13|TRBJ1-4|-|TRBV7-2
CASRREDAEKLFF
TGTGCCAGCAGAAGAGAAGACGCGGAGAAACTGTTTTTT
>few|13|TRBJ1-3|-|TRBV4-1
CASSPHSGNTIYF
TGCGCCAGCAGCCCCCACTCTGGAAACACCATATATTTT
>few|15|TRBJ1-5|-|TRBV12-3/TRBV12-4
CASSLPLNSNQPQHF
TGTGCCAGCAGTTTGCCCCTCAATAGCAATCAGCCCCAGCATTTT
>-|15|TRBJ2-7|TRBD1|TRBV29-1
CSVEFGDRGTGEQYF
TGCAGCGTTGAATTTGGTGACAGGGGAACCGGTGAGCAGTACTTC
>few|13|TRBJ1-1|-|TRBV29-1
CSVEDRGATEAFF
TGCAGCGTTGAAGATCGGGGGGCCACTGAAGCTTTCTTT
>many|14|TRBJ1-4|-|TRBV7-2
CASRQPGFNEKLFF
TGTGCCAGCAGGCAACCAGGGTTTAATGAAAAACTGTTTTTT
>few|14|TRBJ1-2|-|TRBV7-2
CASSPGWGGYGYTF
TGTGCCAGCAGCCCAGGTTGGGGTGGCTATGGCTACACCTTC
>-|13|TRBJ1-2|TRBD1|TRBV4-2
CATASGGDYGYTF
TGTGCCACCGCCTCAGGGGGCGACTATGGCTACACCTTC
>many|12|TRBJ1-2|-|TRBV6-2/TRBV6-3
CASHTGTYGYTF
TGTGCCAGCCATACCGGGACCTATGGCTACACCTTC
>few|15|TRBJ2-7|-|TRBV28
CASSRGHSIRDEQYF
TGTGCCAGCAGCCGAGGACACTCCATACGCGACGAGCAGTACTTC
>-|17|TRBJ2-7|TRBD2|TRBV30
CAWSSLGGSVPSYEQYF
TGTGCCTGGAGTTCCCTGGGAGGGAGCGTTCCCTCCTACGAGCAGTACTTC
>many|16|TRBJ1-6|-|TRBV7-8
CASSLAQGNLNSPLHF
TGTGCCAGCAGCTTAGCGCAGGGTAATCTTAATTCACCCCTCCACTTT
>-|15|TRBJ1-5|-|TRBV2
CASSEVGGGNQPQHF
TGTGCCAGCAGTGAAGTCGGCGGGGGCAATCAGCCCCAGCATTTT
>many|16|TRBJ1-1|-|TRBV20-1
CSALGGRKTQNTEAFF
TGCAGTGCCCTTGGGGGGAGAAAGACCCAGAACACTGAAGCTTTCTTT
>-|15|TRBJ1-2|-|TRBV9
CASSVASGENYGYTF
TGTGCCAGCAGCGTAGCCTCAGGGGAGAACTATGGCTACACCTTC
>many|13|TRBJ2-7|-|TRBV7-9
CASSSPGPAKQYF
TGTGCCAGCAGCTCGCCGGGCCCGGCTAAACAGTACTTC
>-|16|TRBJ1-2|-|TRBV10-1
CASSSSVVPSHYGHTF
TGCGCCAGCAGTTCCTCGGTCGTTCCATCACACTATGGCCACACCTTC
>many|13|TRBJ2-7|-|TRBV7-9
CASGRGENYEQYF
TGTGCCAGCGGCAGGGGGGAGAACTACGAGCAGTACTTC
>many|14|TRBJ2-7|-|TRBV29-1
CSVEGKGTSYEQYF
TGCAGCGTTGAGGGGAAAGGCACCTCCTACGAGCAGTACTTC
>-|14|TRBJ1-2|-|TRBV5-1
CASSLAAVGYGYTF
TGCGCCAGCAGCTTGGCTGCAGTGGGCTATGGCTACACCTTC
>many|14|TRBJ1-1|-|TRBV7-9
CASSLAGRGTEAFF
TGTGCCAGCAGCTTAGCGGGGAGAGGCACTGAAGCTTTCTTT
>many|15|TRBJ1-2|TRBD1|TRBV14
CASSQDVGDSYSYTF
TGTGCCAGCAGCCAAGATGTCGGGGACAGCTATTCCTACACCTTC
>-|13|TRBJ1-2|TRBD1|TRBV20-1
CSAPGTGNGGYTF
TGCAGTGCTCCTGGGACAGGGAATGGAGGCTACACCTTC
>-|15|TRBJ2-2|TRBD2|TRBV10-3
CAIRGLAGSRGELFF
TGTGCCATCAGGGGACTAGCGGGATCTCGGGGGGAGCTGTTTTTT
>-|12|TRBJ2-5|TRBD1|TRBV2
CASRTGTGAQYF
TGTGCCAGCAGGACGGGGACAGGGGCCCAGTACTTC